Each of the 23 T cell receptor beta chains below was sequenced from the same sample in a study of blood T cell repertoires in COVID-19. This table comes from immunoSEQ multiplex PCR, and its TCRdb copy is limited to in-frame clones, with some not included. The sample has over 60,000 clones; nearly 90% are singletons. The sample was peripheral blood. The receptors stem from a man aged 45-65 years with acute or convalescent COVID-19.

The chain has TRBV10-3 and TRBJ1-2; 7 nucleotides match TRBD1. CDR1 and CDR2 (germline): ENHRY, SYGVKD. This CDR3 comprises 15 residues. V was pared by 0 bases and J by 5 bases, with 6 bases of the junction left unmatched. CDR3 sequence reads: CAISESGGVDYGYTF. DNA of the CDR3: TGTGCCATCAGTGAGTCAGGGGGCGTGGATTATGGCTACACCTTC.

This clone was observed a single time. The CDR3 DNA follows: TGTGCCAGCAGCTTAGCGACGACAGGGGATGTTTATGGCTACACCTTC. Translated: CASSLATTGDVYGYTF. J is TRBJ1-2 and V is TRBV11-2, with TRBD1 identical over 8 bases. The CDR3 has 16 amino acids. Germline V lookup: CDR1 SGHAT, CDR2 FQNNGV. After removal of 1 base from V and 5 bases from J, the junction contained 9 bases not matched to a gene.

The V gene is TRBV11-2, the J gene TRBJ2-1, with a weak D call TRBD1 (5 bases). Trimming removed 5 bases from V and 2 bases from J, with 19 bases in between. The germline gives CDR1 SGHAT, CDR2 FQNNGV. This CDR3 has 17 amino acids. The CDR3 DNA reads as TGTGCCAGCAGCACCACTGCAGGGAAGGGAACCTACAATGAGCAGTTCTTC. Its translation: CASSTTAGKGTYNEQFF.

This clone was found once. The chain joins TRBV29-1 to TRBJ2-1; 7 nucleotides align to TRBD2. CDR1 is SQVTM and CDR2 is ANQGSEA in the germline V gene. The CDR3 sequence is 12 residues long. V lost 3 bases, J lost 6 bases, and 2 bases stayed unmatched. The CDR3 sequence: CSVETSSNEQFF. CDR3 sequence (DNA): TGCAGCGTTGAGACTAGCTCCAATGAGCAGTTCTTC.

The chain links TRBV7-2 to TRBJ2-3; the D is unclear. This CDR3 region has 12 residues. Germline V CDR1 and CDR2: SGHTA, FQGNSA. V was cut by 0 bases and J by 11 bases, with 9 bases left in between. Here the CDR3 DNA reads TGTGCCAGCAGCTTAGCGTTGGAGAGGCAGTATTTT. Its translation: CASSLALERQYF. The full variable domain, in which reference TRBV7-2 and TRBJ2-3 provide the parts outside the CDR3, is GAGVSQSPSNKVTEKGKDVELRCDPISGHTALYWYRQSLGQGLEFLIYFQGNSAPDKSGLPSDRFSAERTGGSVSTLTIQRTQQEDSAVYLCASSLALERQYFGPGTRLTVL.

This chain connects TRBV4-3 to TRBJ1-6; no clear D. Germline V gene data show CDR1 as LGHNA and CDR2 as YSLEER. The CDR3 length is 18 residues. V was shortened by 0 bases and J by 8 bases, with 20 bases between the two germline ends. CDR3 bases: TGCGCCAGCAGCCAAGATTTTAGTGGCGGCGTCGACGATTCACCCCTCCACTTT. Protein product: CASSQDFSGGVDDSPLHF.

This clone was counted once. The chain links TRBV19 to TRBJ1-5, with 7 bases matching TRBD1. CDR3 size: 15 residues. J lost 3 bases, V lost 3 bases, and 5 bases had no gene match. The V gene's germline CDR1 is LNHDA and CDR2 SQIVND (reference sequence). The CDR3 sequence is CASSIQTGANQPQHF. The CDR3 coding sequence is TGTGCCAGTAGTATTCAAACAGGGGCCAATCAGCCCCAGCATTTT.

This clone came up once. DNA of the CDR3: TGTGCCAGCAGTGTGAGACTCACCGGGGAGCTGTTTTTT. It translates to CASSVRLTGELFF. The chain is built from TRBV12-3 or TRBV12-4 and TRBJ2-2; no clear D. V lost 5 bases and J 4 bases, leaving 8 bases between the germline ends. The CDR3 runs 13 residues.

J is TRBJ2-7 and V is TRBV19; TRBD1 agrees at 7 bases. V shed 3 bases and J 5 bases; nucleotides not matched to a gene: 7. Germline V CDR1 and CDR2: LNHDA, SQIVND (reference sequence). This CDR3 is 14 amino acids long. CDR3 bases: TGTGCCAGTAGTATGAGACAGGGAGTCAACGAGCAGTACTTC. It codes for CASSMRQGVNEQYF. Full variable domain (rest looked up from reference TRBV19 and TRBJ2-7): DGGITQSPKYLFRKEGQNVTLSCEQNLNHDAMYWYRQDPGQGLRLIYYSQIVNDFQKGDIAEGYSVSREKKESFPLTVTSAQKNPTAFYLCASSMRQGVNEQYFGPGTRLTVT.

The CDR3 loop is CASSYDRGASYTGELFF. The CDR3 nucleotides are TGCGCCAGCAGCTACGACAGGGGCGCCTCCTACACCGGGGAGCTGTTTTTT. This sequence joins TRBV4-3 and TRBJ2-2; 8 bases agree with TRBD1. Germline loops: CDR1 LGHNA, CDR2 YSLEER. The CDR3 sequence is 17 residues long. Trimming cost V 5 bases and J 3 bases; bases outside gene matches: 11.

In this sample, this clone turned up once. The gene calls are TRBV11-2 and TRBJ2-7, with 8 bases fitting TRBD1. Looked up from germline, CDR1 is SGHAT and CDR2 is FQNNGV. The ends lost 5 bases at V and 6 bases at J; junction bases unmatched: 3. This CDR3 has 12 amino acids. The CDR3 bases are TGTGCCAGCAGCAAGACAGGGGCCGAGCAGTACTTC. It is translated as CASSKTGAEQYF.

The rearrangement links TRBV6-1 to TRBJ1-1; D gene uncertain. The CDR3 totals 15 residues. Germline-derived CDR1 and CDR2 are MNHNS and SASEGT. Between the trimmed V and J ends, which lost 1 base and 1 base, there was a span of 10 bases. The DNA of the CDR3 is TGTGCCAGCAGTGAAGGAGTCAATTCGAACACTGAAGCTTTCTTT. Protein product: CASSEGVNSNTEAFF.

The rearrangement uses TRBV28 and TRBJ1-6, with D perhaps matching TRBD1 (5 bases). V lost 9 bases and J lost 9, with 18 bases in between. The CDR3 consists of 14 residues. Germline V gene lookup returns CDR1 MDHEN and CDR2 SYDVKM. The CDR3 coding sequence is TGTGCCAGTCTCGTGGGGGGGAATAGTTCACCCCTCCACTTT. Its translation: CASLVGGNSSPLHF.

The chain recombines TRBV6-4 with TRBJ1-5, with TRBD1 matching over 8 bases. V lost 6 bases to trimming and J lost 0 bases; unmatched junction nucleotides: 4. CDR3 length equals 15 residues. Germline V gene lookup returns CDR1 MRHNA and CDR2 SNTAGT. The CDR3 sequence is CASRLTGASNQPQHF. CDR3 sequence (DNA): TGTGCCAGCAGGTTGACAGGGGCTAGCAATCAGCCCCAGCATTTT.

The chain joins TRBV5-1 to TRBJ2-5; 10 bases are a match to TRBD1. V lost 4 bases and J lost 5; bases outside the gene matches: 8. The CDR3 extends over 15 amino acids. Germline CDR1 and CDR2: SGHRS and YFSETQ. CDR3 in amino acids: CASSRAGQGTETQYF. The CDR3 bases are TGCGCCAGCAGCCGGGCGGGACAGGGGACGGAGACCCAGTACTTC.

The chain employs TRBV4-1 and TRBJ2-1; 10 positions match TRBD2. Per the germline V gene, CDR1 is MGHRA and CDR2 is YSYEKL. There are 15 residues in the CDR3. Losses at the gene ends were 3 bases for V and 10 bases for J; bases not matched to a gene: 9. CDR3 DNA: TGCGCCAGCAGCCAGTACCCTTTAGCGGGAGGAGAGCAGTTCTTC. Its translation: CASSQYPLAGGEQFF.

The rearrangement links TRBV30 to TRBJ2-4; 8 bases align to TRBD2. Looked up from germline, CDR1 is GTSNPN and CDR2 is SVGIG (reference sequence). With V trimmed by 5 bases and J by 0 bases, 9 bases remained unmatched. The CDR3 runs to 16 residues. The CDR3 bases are TGTGCCTGGTGCGCGGGAGGTCTTTCAGCCAAAAACATTCAGTACTTC. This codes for CAWCAGGLSAKNIQYF.

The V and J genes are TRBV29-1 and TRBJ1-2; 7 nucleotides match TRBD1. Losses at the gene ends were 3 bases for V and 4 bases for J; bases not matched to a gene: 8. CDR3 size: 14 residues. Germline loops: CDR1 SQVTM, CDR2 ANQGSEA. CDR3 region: CSVDWPTGIYGYTF. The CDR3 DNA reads TGCAGCGTTGATTGGCCGACAGGGATCTATGGCTACACCTTC. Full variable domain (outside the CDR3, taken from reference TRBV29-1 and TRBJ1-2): SAVISQKPSRDICQRGTSLTIQCQVDSQVTMMFWYRQQPGQSLTLIATANQGSEATYESGFVIDKFPISRPNLTFSTLTVSNMSPEDSSIYLCSVDWPTGIYGYTFGSGTRLTVV.

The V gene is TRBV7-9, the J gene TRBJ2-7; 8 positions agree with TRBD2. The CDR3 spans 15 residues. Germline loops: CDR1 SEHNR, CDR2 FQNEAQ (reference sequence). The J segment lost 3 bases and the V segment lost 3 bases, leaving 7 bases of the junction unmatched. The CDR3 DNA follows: TGTGCCAGCAGCTTTAGCGGGGCAAAAAACTACGAGCAGTACTTC. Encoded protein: CASSFSGAKNYEQYF.

The CDR3 nucleotides read TGTGCCAGTAGTATAGAGGACAACTACGAGCAGTACTTC. Translating it yields CASSIEDNYEQYF. This chain joins TRBV19 and TRBJ2-7; maybe TRBD1 (5 bases). Germline V gene sequence: CDR1 LNHDA, CDR2 SQIVND (reference sequence). The CDR3 totals 13 residues. With 0 bases removed from V and 3 bases from J, the gap between germline ends came to 6 bases.

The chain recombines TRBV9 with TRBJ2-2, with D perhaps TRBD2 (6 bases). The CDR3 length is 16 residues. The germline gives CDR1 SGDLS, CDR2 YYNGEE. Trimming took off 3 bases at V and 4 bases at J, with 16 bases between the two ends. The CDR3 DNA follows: TGTGCCAGCAGCGCCTATGGGGGGTATGGCACCGGGGAGCTGTTTTTT. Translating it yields CASSAYGGYGTGELFF. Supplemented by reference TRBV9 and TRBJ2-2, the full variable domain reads DSGVTQTPKHLITATGQRVTLRCSPRSGDLSVYWYQQSLDQGLQFLIQYYNGEERAKGNILERFSAQQFPDLHSELNLSSLELGDSALYFCASSAYGGYGTGELFFGEGSRLTVL.

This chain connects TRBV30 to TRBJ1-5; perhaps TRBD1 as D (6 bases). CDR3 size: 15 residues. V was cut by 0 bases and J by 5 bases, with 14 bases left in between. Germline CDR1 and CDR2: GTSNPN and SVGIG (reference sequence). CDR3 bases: TGTGCCTGGAGTGTACCGGGACACTCATATCAGCCCCAGCATTTT. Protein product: CAWSVPGHSYQPQHF.

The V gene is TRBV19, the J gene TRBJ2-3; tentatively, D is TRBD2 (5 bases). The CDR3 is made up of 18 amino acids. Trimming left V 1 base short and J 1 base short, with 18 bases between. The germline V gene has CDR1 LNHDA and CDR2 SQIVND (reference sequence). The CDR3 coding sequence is TGTGCCAGTAGTATAGTGTCCTTTTGGGGAGTGGGCACAGATACGCAGTATTTT. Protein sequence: CASSIVSFWGVGTDTQYF.